This TCR beta chain is from a study of OX40 agonist ivuxolimab in advanced cancers. The repertoire was sequenced with immunoSEQ multiplex PCR; TCRdb's copy has only in-frame clones and lacks some. The sample gives approximately 42,000 clones, 81% of which show up once; 2.5% to 3% is in the top ten. The timepoints at which blood was sampled were baseline, cycle 4 day 1, and cycle 7 day 1. The CDR3 length is 15 residues. Germline V lookup: CDR1 KGHSH, CDR2 LQKENI. The ends were cut back, 0 bases at V and 4 bases at J, with 12 bases in the middle. The rearrangement joins TRBV18 to TRBJ1-2; D may be TRBD1 (6 bases). The sequence was collected from an adult with an advanced solid tumor such as melanoma, head and neck, liver or kidney cancer. Sequencing was performed on CD4+ or CD8+ T cells sorted from blood, taken in a trial of the OX40 agonist ivuxolimab. CDR3 DNA: TGTGCCAGCTCACCACCTACAGGACAGAGCTATGGCTACACCTTC. Its protein product is CASSPPTGQSYGYTF. The complete variable domain, with remaining parts taken from reference TRBV18 and TRBJ1-2, reads NAGVMQNPRHLVRRRGQEARLRCSPMKGHSHVYWYRQLPEEGLKFMVYLQKENIIDESGMPKERFSAEFPKEGPSILRIQQVVRGDSAAYFCASSPPTGQSYGYTFGSGTRLTVV.